The text below deals with one T cell receptor beta chain. The target antigen is unknown. Germline V gene data show CDR1 as SGHTA and CDR2 as FQGTGA. V shed 5 bases and J 1 base; nucleotides not matched to a gene: 5. CDR3 length: 16 residues. The primer mix had 60 Vbeta and 13 Jbeta primers. Only in-frame clones appear in the TCRdb table, and some are missing; sequencing was by immunoSEQ multiplex PCR. The table for this sample gives some 55,000 clones. This entry comes from a study of cytomegalovirus exposure and HLA in healthy donors. The study, taken as a whole, reports: A later analysis showed that HLA-associated TCR beta chains had undergone more clonal expansion than equally common others. As a later analysis revealed, the rate of TCR association differed by HLA locus, with DRB1 most and HLA-C fewest.

Sequences were obtained from PBMCs. This clonotype was sampled from a woman in her 40s in good health and CMV-seronegative. V gene TRBV7-3 combines with J gene TRBJ2-2, with 9 bases matching TRBD2. CDR3 coding DNA: TGTGCCAGCAGCCCTCGACTAGCGGTGAACACCGGGGAGCTGTTTTTT. Amino acids: CASSPRLAVNTGELFF.